The source of this T cell receptor beta chain is a study of quantifying T cell responses using KT2 cells. Study context: cDNA was made from DNase-treated RNA using alpha and beta constant primers.

The germline V gene has CDR1 SGHVS and CDR2 FQNEAQ. The CDR3 is made up of 13 amino acids. V dropped 5 bases and J dropped 3; count of bases not matched to a gene: 1. Each cDNA got a UMI-containing oligo ligated at its 3' end. The first PCR ran 3 to 5 cycles with an equimolar RC1.1 and RC1.2 beta primer mix. TCRdb itself ran the UMI-ligation and nested PCR reads through MiXCR, one entry per CDR3 protein. The data show approximately 60,000 distinct CDR3 sequences, 12% seen once. This clonotype was observed many times. This sequence joins TRBV7-8 and TRBJ1-1, with 9 bases fitting TRBD1. This TCR was recovered from a human donor. Sequences were obtained from PBMCs spiked with cells of the T cell clone KT2. In DNA, the CDR3 is TGTGCCAGCAGCCGGGACAGGGACACTGAAGCTTTCTTT. It specifies CASSRDRDTEAFF. Drawing the rest from reference TRBV7-8 and TRBJ1-1, the complete variable domain is GAGVSQSPRYKVAKRGQDVALRCDPISGHVSLFWYQQALGQGPEFLTYFQNEAQLDKSGLPSDRFFAERPEGSVSTLKIQRTQQEDSAVYLCASSRDRDTEAFFGQGTRLTVV.